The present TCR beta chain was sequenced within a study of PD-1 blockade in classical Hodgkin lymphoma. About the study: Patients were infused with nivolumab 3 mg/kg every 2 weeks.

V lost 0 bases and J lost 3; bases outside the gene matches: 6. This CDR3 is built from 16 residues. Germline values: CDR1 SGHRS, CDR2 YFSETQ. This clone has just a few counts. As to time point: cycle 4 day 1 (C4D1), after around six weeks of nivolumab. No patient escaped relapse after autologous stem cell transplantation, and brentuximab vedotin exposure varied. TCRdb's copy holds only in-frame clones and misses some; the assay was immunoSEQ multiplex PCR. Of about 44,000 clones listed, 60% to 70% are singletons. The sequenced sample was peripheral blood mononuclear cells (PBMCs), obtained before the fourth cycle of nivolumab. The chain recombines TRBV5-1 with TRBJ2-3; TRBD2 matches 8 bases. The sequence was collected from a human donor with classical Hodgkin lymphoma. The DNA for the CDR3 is TGCGCCAGCAGCTTGGGAAAAGCGGGAGTAACAGATACGCAGTATTTT. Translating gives CASSLGKAGVTDTQYF. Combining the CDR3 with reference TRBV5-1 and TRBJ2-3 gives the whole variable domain KAGVTQTPRYLIKTRGQQVTLSCSPISGHRSVSWYQQTPGQGLQFLFEYFSETQRNKGNFPGRFSGRQFSNSRSEMNVSTLELGDSALYLCASSLGKAGVTDTQYFGPGTRLTVL.